The 28 T cell receptor beta chains below come from one sample, sequenced in a study of identifying expanded T cells in peripheral blood. TCRdb's table, derived via immunoSEQ multiplex PCR, lists solely in-frame clones and lacks some. Of approximately 100,000 clones listed, around 85% were seen once; the top ten hold 17%. The sequenced sample was blood. These receptor sequences come from a person between 18 and 75 years old in good health.

Of note for this clone: Other DNA sequences of this sample code for an identical CDR3. The chain combines TRBV7-2 with TRBJ1-2, with D maybe TRBD1 (5 bases). The length of the CDR3 is 13 residues. CDR1 and CDR2 from the germline V gene are SGHTA and FQGNSA. Trimming took off 5 bases at V and 2 bases at J, with 9 bases between the two ends. Written as DNA, the CDR3 is TGTGCCAGCAGCGACAGTACCAACTATGGCTACACCTTC. Translating it yields CASSDSTNYGYTF.

The chain links TRBV6-6 to TRBJ2-5; unclear D gene. The V end was cut by 0 bases, the J end by 4 bases, with 0 bases between. The CDR3 runs to 11 residues. Germline CDR1 and CDR2: MNHNY and SVGAGI (reference sequence). The CDR3 nucleotides read TGTGCCAGCAGTTACTCAGAGACCCAGTACTTC. Its translation: CASSYSETQYF.

The rearrangement links TRBV5-6 to TRBJ2-2; D is unresolved. Looked up from germline, CDR1 is SGHDT and CDR2 is YYEEEE. The CDR3 sequence is 11 residues long. V shed 1 base and J shed 12 bases, with 7 bases lying between them. Here the CDR3 reads CASSLLGKLFF. The CDR3 nucleotides are TGTGCCAGCAGCTTGCTAGGGAAGCTGTTTTTT.

The rearrangement joins TRBV7-6 to TRBJ1-1; weak D call: TRBD1 (5 bases). V was shortened by 1 base and J by 1 base, with 16 bases between the two germline ends. Germline V gives CDR1 SGHVS, CDR2 FNYEAQ. The CDR3 totals 17 residues. The CDR3 spells CASSLEPRPGPNTEAFF. The CDR3 DNA follows: TGTGCCAGCAGCTTAGAACCTCGCCCGGGGCCGAACACTGAAGCTTTCTTT.

This CDR3 reads CASSLYSGVIQETQYF. The CDR3 DNA sequence: TGTGCCAGCAGCTTGTATAGCGGGGTTATCCAAGAGACCCAGTACTTC. The chain couples TRBV5-6 to TRBJ2-5; 8 positions agree with TRBD2. There are 16 residues in the CDR3. Per the germline V gene, CDR1 is SGHDT and CDR2 is YYEEEE. V lost 1 base, J lost 1 base, and 6 bases stayed unmatched.

The chain carries TRBV4-1 and TRBJ1-1, with D possibly matching TRBD1 (5 bases). The germline V gene encodes CDR1 MGHRA and CDR2 YSYEKL. The CDR3 covers 17 residues. Trimming shortened V by 0 bases and J by 0 bases, and 14 bases separated the two germline ends. CDR3 sequence reads: CASSQDLTREMNTEAFF. DNA of the CDR3: TGCGCCAGCAGCCAAGACCTAACCAGGGAAATGAACACTGAAGCTTTCTTT.

About this clone: The sample has other DNA sequences that encode this CDR3 too. The CDR3 reads CASSQDQRTGRDQPQHF. The CDR3 DNA reads TGCGCCAGCAGCCAAGATCAAAGGACAGGGAGGGATCAGCCCCAGCATTTT. The genes are TRBV4-3 and TRBJ1-5; TRBD1 agrees at 8 bases. Germline values: CDR1 LGHNA, CDR2 YSLEER. The CDR3 is made up of 17 amino acids. V lost 0 bases and J lost 5; bases outside the gene matches: 9.

The chain carries TRBV6-5 and TRBJ2-3, with 8 positions matching TRBD2. The CDR3 loop spans 15 amino acids. J was trimmed by 0 bases and V by 4 bases; bases with no gene match: 3. Germline CDR1 is MNHEY and CDR2 is SVGAGI. For the CDR3, the DNA is TGTGCCAGCAGTTTCGGGACTAGTAGCACAGATACGCAGTATTTT. Translated, it gives CASSFGTSSTDTQYF.

The CDR3 DNA follows: TGTGCCAGCAAAAACAACAGGGGAGGCACCCTCCGTTCACCCCTCCACTTT. Its translation: CASKNNRGGTLRSPLHF. The V call is TRBV7-8, the J call TRBJ1-6; 7 bases match TRBD1. The CDR3 runs 17 residues. V was clipped by 7 bases and J by 9 bases; unmatched bases: 18. The germline gives CDR1 SGHVS, CDR2 FQNEAQ.

CDR3 in amino acids: CASSQVGTSYQPQHF. The CDR3 DNA sequence: TGTGCCAGCAGCCAAGTCGGGACATCTTATCAGCCCCAGCATTTT. This sequence joins TRBV4-2 and TRBJ1-5, with a weak D call TRBD1 (6 bases). V was cut by 1 base and J by 5 bases, with 12 bases left in between. This CDR3 is 15 amino acids long. In germline, CDR1 is LGHNA, CDR2 YNFKEQ.

The chain joins TRBV7-8 to TRBJ2-5, with 14 bases aligning to TRBD2. The junction had 7 bases not matched to a gene; V was cut back by 4 bases and J by 0 bases. The CDR3 sequence is 18 residues long. In germline, CDR1 is SGHVS, CDR2 FQNEAQ. CDR3 DNA: TGTGCCAGCAGCTCTGAAGGACTAGCGGGGGGTCACCAAGAGACCCAGTACTTC. Its protein is CASSSEGLAGGHQETQYF.

V usage is TRBV9 and J usage is TRBJ1-2, with TRBD1 as a possible D gene (6 bases). The V gene lost 1 base and the J gene lost 4 bases, with 11 bases spanning the gap. CDR3 length: 14 amino acids. From germline, CDR1 is SGDLS and CDR2 YYNGEE. The CDR3 sequence is CASSVFGGGYGYTF. The CDR3 coding sequence is TGTGCCAGCAGCGTATTTGGAGGGGGCTATGGCTACACCTTC.

V is TRBV28 and J is TRBJ1-3; D is possibly TRBD1 (6 bases). Trimming took 6 bases from V and 8 from J, leaving 14 bases between them. Germline V gene data show CDR1 as MDHEN and CDR2 as SYDVKM. CDR3 length: 13 residues. The CDR3 bases are TGTGCCAGCAGACAACAGGGTCTGCACACCATATATTTT. Encoded protein: CASRQQGLHTIYF.

The genes are TRBV27 and TRBJ2-7, with unresolved D. Germline values: CDR1 MNHEY, CDR2 SMNVEV (reference sequence). The V and J ends lost 3 bases and 6 bases respectively, with 24 bases between them. This CDR3 is built from 17 residues. The CDR3 here is CASSFSGGGSPFFEQYF. The DNA for the CDR3 is TGTGCCAGCAGTTTTTCGGGTGGTGGCTCTCCTTTCTTCGAGCAGTACTTC.

This clone showed up just a few times. The rearrangement joins TRBV12-5 to TRBJ2-3, with 7 bases matching TRBD1. The CDR3 loop spans 18 amino acids. V was pared by 0 bases and J by 4 bases, with 13 bases of the junction left unmatched. Germline V CDR1 and CDR2: LGHNT, FRNRAP. DNA for the CDR3: TGTGCTAGTGGTTTGGTACCGGACGGAACAGGGGTACCAGATACGCAGTATTTT. Translating it yields CASGLVPDGTGVPDTQYF.

The table lists this clone with a count of one. The chain links TRBV19 to TRBJ2-1, with 8 nucleotides matching TRBD1. This CDR3 is built from 15 residues. Trimming removed 0 bases from V and 10 bases from J; junction bases left unmatched: 8. CDR1 LNHDA and CDR2 SQIVND come from the germline V gene (reference sequence). The CDR3 is CASSIDLSGGDEQFF. DNA of the CDR3: TGTGCCAGTAGTATAGATCTATCAGGGGGCGACGAGCAGTTCTTC.

This chain joins TRBV7-9 and TRBJ1-2, with 7 bases lining up with TRBD1. Looked up from germline, CDR1 is SEHNR and CDR2 is FQNEAQ (reference sequence). With V trimmed by 5 bases and J by 2 bases, 5 bases remained unmatched. The CDR3 extends over 14 amino acids. The CDR3 loop is CASSRSDRNYGYTF. As DNA, the CDR3 is TGTGCCAGCAGCCGATCGGACAGGAACTATGGCTACACCTTC.

The V gene is TRBV18, the J gene TRBJ2-4; maybe TRBD2 (5 bases). There are 18 residues in the CDR3. V was trimmed by 3 bases and J by 6 bases, leaving 24 bases between them. Germline CDR1 and CDR2: KGHSH and LQKENI. The CDR3 coding sequence is TGTGCCAGCTCACCGGTTCAGGCGAGAGGAGTCGGAGGAAACATTCAGTACTTC. It translates to CASSPVQARGVGGNIQYF.

CDR3 sequence reads: CASSSDRVNTEAFF. The CDR3 bases are TGTGCCAGCAGCTCGGACAGAGTGAACACTGAAGCTTTCTTT. The V gene is TRBV2, the J gene TRBJ1-1; a weak D match, TRBD1 (6 bases). CDR1 SNHLY and CDR2 FYNNEI come from the germline V gene. The CDR3 runs to 14 residues. The ends were cut back, 6 bases at V and 0 bases at J, with 11 bases in the middle.

The rearrangement uses TRBV6-5 and TRBJ1-2; 8 bases fit TRBD1. The CDR3 has 15 residues. The germline CDR1 and CDR2 sequences are MNHEY and SVGAGI. V lost 5 bases to trimming and J lost 4 bases; unmatched junction nucleotides: 9. The CDR3 DNA sequence: TGTGCCAGCAGTGTACACAGGGGGGGGCCCTATGGCTACACCTTC. Residues: CASSVHRGGPYGYTF.

V is TRBV28 and J is TRBJ2-3; TRBD2 matches 8 bases. The V gene end was trimmed by 6 bases and the J gene end by 5 bases; junction bases not matched to a gene: 13. Germline V gene sequence: CDR1 MDHEN, CDR2 SYDVKM. CDR3 length: 16 amino acids. As DNA, the CDR3 is TGTGCCAGCAGCTGGGAAGGACGGGGGGGCCAAGATACGCAGTATTTT. Its protein product is CASSWEGRGGQDTQYF.

The chain links TRBV6-5 to TRBJ2-7; 8 bases agree with TRBD2. There are 13 residues in the CDR3. The germline CDR1 and CDR2 sequences are MNHEY and SVGAGI. CDR3 sequence (DNA): TGTTCAAGCGGGCGGGGGGAATCCTACGAGCAGTACTTC. Translation gives CSSGRGESYEQYF.

J is TRBJ2-3 and V is TRBV4-1, with D possibly TRBD2 on 5 matching bases. Germline CDR1 and CDR2: MGHRA and YSYEKL. V was cut by 0 bases and J by 7 bases, with 11 bases left in between. The CDR3 contains 14 residues. In DNA form, the CDR3 reads TGCGCCAGCAGCCAAGACAGACGGACTCATACGCAGTATTTT. Protein: CASSQDRRTHTQYF.

The chain joins TRBV14 to TRBJ1-5; D gene unclear. This CDR3 has 13 amino acids. Trimming removed 4 bases at V and 4 bases at J, with 8 bases between. Germline V gives CDR1 SGHDN, CDR2 FVKESK. DNA for the CDR3: TGTGCCAGCAGCCTTCAGGAAAATCAGCCCCAGCATTTT. Translated: CASSLQENQPQHF.

V is TRBV5-8 and J is TRBJ2-7; D might be TRBD1 or TRBD2, each matching 6 bases. The germline gives CDR1 SGHTS, CDR2 YDEGEE. V was shortened by 4 bases and J by 2 bases, with 13 bases between the two germline ends. CDR3 length: 14 residues. CDR3 sequence reads: CASSPGASPYEQYF. CDR3 nucleotide sequence: TGTGCCAGCAGCCCGGGGGCCTCGCCCTACGAGCAGTACTTC.

The chain carries TRBV9 and TRBJ1-1; D is unresolved. This CDR3 has 13 amino acids. Trimming took 0 bases from V and 2 from J, leaving 5 bases between them. CDR1 and CDR2 from the germline V gene are SGDLS and YYNGEE. The CDR3 region has the DNA TGTGCCAGCAGCGTAGAATCTAACACTGAAGCTTTCTTT. Amino acid sequence: CASSVESNTEAFF.

V gene TRBV7-2 combines with J gene TRBJ1-3; 10 bases are a match to TRBD1. The V gene's germline CDR1 is SGHTA and CDR2 FQGNSA. V trimming: 1 base; J trimming: 0 bases; junction bases outside the gene matches: 3. The CDR3 runs 17 residues. The CDR3 loop is CASSLVWDRGSGNTIYF. The CDR3, as DNA: TGTGCCAGCAGCTTAGTATGGGACAGGGGCTCTGGAAACACCATATATTTT.

The V and J genes are TRBV19 and TRBJ1-4; a weak D match, TRBD1 (6 bases). Trimming pared 3 bases from V and 7 bases from J, leaving 12 bases between. This CDR3 contains 14 residues. Germline-derived CDR1 and CDR2 are LNHDA and SQIVND (reference sequence). CDR3 protein: CASSMGAAPEKLFF. The CDR3 DNA reads as TGTGCCAGTAGTATGGGGGCAGCCCCTGAAAAACTGTTTTTT.